This TCR beta chain was recorded in a study of blood T cell repertoires in COVID-19. Study-wide background: Donors in the United States, Italy and Spain gave samples during acute or convalescent COVID-19. PBMCs, B-cell-depleted T cells, or T cells were the source of the cDNA or gDNA that made up the material.

In this sample, this clone turned up once. A read error may account for a junction end that differs from germline. Within the sample, other DNA sequences also encode this same CDR3. This CDR3 comprises 16 residues. CDR1 is SGHDT, CDR2 YYEEEE, per germline. Methods used by the authors: Reference gene primer amplification yielded estimated nucleated cell counts. Generated by immunoSEQ multiplex PCR, the TCRdb table keeps only in-frame clones and is missing some. V and J calls and clone size are those listed in that table; D and trimming were worked out from the DNA. The data hold some 11,000 clones, with 82% observed a single time.

The chain uses TRBV5-6 and TRBJ2-7; 7 positions match TRBD1. Specimen: peripheral blood. The TCR comes from a woman aged 60-75 years with acute or convalescent COVID-19. The CDR3 DNA is TGTGCCAGCAGATCATCCGGGACAGCTTACTCCTACGAGCAGTATTTC. It specifies CASRSSGTAYSYEQYF. Looking up the rest from reference TRBV5-6 and TRBJ2-7 gives the full variable domain: DAGVTQSPTHLIKTRGQQVTLRCSPKSGHDTVSWYQQALGQGPQFIFQYYEEEERQRGNFPDRFSGHQFPNYSSELNVNALLLGDSALYLCASRSSGTAYSYEQYFGPGTRLTVT.